These T cell receptor beta chains were read from a single sample in a study of metastatic and nonmetastatic thyroid tumors. TCRdb re-analyzed the PCR reads using MiXCR. Seen here are roughly 35,000 clones, about a sixth observed once, and the top ten hold 3.4%. The sample consisted of blood. Source of these receptors: a female donor with papillary thyroid cancer or a benign thyroid nodule (not recorded which). Some clones in this sample may be carry-over from other donors' samples. Each CDR3 is given with its conserved first and last residue.

V gene: TRBV9; J gene: TRBJ1-1; CDR3 protein: CASSGGGQEEAFF
V gene: TRBV28; J gene: TRBJ1-2; CDR3 protein: CASSPQGAHGYTF
V gene: TRBV4-2; J gene: TRBJ2-1; CDR3 protein: CASSLSSYNEQFF
V gene: TRBV28; J gene: TRBJ2-4; CDR3 protein: CASSLPGAIQYF
V gene: TRBV5-8; J gene: TRBJ2-1; CDR3 protein: CASSFASGIWASTYNEQFF
V gene: TRBV11-2; J gene: TRBJ1-1; CDR3 protein: CASSLPRQGAEAFF
V gene: TRBV5-1; J gene: TRBJ1-4; CDR3 protein: CASSLQTGLNEKLFF
V gene: TRBV5-6; J gene: TRBJ2-3; CDR3 protein: CASSFQASGSYTQYF
V gene: TRBV20-1; J gene: TRBJ2-1; CDR3 protein: CSARGTIGDEQFF
V gene: TRBV6-4; J gene: TRBJ2-1; CDR3 protein: CASSPGQDYNEQFF
V gene: TRBV25-1; J gene: TRBJ2-1; CDR3 protein: CASSAGTSAFSYNEQFF
V gene: TRBV5-1; J gene: TRBJ2-3; CDR3 protein: CASSRPPGTGIADTQYF
V gene: TRBV15; J gene: TRBJ2-7; CDR3 protein: CATSRAGGLYEQYF
V gene: TRBV15; J gene: TRBJ2-1; CDR3 protein: CATSREGDSYNEQFF
V gene: TRBV10-3; J gene: TRBJ1-1; CDR3 protein: CAISPGAGSTEAFF
V gene: TRBV5-1; J gene: TRBJ2-5; CDR3 protein: CASSFNGLAGCIETQYF
V gene: TRBV6-1; J gene: TRBJ2-3; CDR3 protein: CASSATLTSGTDTQYF
V gene: TRBV18; J gene: TRBJ1-5; CDR3 protein: CASSPQAGQTLNQPQHF
V gene: TRBV20-1; J gene: TRBJ1-1; CDR3 protein: CSARDWGQGVIMNTEAFF
V gene: TRBV7-8; J gene: TRBJ1-2; CDR3 protein: CASSPSGVPNYGYTF
V gene: TRBV11-3; J gene: TRBJ1-3; CDR3 protein: CASSLGTGNTIYF
V gene: TRBV18; J gene: TRBJ1-5; CDR3 protein: CASSQAGLSNQLQHF
V gene: TRBV20-1; J gene: TRBJ2-7; CDR3 protein: CSALRTSGSGEQYF
V gene: TRBV12-3/TRBV12-4; J gene: TRBJ2-1; CDR3 protein: CASSPLAREGEQFF
V gene: TRBV7-8; J gene: TRBJ1-6; CDR3 protein: CTSSLILLSPLHF
V gene: TRBV15; J gene: TRBJ2-5; CDR3 protein: CATSRTPGPSGTQYF
V gene: TRBV3-1; J gene: TRBJ1-1; CDR3 protein: CASSYNWTTEAFF
V gene: TRBV15; J gene: TRBJ1-4; CDR3 protein: CATSRDREGMFF
V gene: TRBV20-1; J gene: TRBJ2-3; CDR3 protein: CSAREAWDRSSTDTQYF
V gene: TRBV30; J gene: TRBJ1-2; CDR3 protein: CGLTVHYGYTF
V gene: TRBV6-1; J gene: TRBJ2-2; CDR3 protein: CASSEAFREKSGELFF
V gene: TRBV20-1; J gene: TRBJ2-7; CDR3 protein: CSAREVRDYYEQYF
V gene: TRBV19; J gene: TRBJ1-2; CDR3 protein: CASSTLGQGSGYTF
V gene: TRBV11-1; J gene: TRBJ2-7; CDR3 protein: CASSRLAVGPTREQYF
V gene: TRBV20-1; J gene: TRBJ2-1; CDR3 protein: CSARDLGGHEQFF